What follows are 24 T cell receptor beta chains derived from one specimen sequenced in a study of shared clonotypes between healthy human individuals. The assay was immunoSEQ multiplex PCR, and TCRdb's table has in-frame clones only and misses some. Among around 2.5 million clones listed, roughly 93% were seen once. The sample comprised naive CD4+ T cells from PBMCs. The subset here: CD45RA+ positively selected. The receptors derive from a man in his late teens or twenties in good health. Some clones in this sample may be carry-over from other donors' samples.

This chain links TRBV6-1 with TRBJ1-2; weak D call: TRBD1 (6 bases). The CDR3 length is 14 residues. Looked up from germline, CDR1 is MNHNS and CDR2 is SASEGT. The V and J ends lost 6 bases and 0 bases respectively, with 11 bases between them. CDR3 sequence: CASRKDSTNYGYTF. The CDR3 nucleotides read TGTGCCAGCAGGAAGGACAGTACTAACTATGGCTACACCTTC.

This rearrangement joins TRBV18 to TRBJ1-4; D gene uncertain. The V gene's germline CDR1 is KGHSH and CDR2 LQKENI. V lost 4 bases to trimming and J lost 0 bases, with 6 bases between them. CDR3 length equals 14 residues. The CDR3 loop reads CASSQGPTNEKLFF. The CDR3 DNA follows: TGTGCCAGCTCACAGGGTCCAACTAATGAAAAACTGTTTTTT.

The CDR3 is CASSLGSNSGNTIYF. The CDR3 DNA is TGTGCCAGCAGCTTGGGTTCGAACTCTGGAAACACCATATATTTT. This chain links TRBV5-6 with TRBJ1-3, with D hard to call. V was pared by 0 bases and J by 0 bases, with 7 bases between. This CDR3 has 15 amino acids. Per the germline V gene, CDR1 is SGHDT and CDR2 is YYEEEE.

The table lists this clone with a count of one. A junction end diverges from the germline sequence, so it may reflect a read error. The chain joins TRBV6-1 to TRBJ1-4, with D unresolved. Per germline, CDR1 MNHNS and CDR2 SASEGT. The CDR3 length is 15 residues. CDR3 sequence reads: CVSSENTATNEKLFF. DNA for the CDR3: TGTGTCAGCAGTGAAAACACCGCAACTAATGAAAAACTGTTTTTT.

The V gene is TRBV5-1, the J gene TRBJ1-2; tentatively, D is TRBD1 (5 bases). Germline assignment: CDR1 SGHRS and CDR2 YFSETQ. V lost 0 bases to trimming and J lost 5 bases, with 11 bases between them. The CDR3 is 14 residues long. The CDR3 nucleotides are TGCGCCAGCAGCTTGGGGGACGGTAGATATGGCTACACCTTC. Its protein is CASSLGDGRYGYTF.

V and J are TRBV5-4 and TRBJ2-1, with D possibly TRBD1 on 6 matching bases. The germline V and J ends were trimmed by 4 bases and 1 base, with 12 bases remaining between them. Germline V gene lookup returns CDR1 SGHNT and CDR2 YYREEE (reference sequence). The CDR3 has 15 residues. The CDR3 is CASSRRQVSYNEQFF. CDR3 coding DNA: TGTGCCAGCAGCCGAAGACAGGTGTCCTACAATGAGCAGTTCTTC.

V and J are TRBV5-1 and TRBJ1-5, with 7 bases fitting TRBD1. Per germline, CDR1 SGHRS and CDR2 YFSETQ. With V trimmed by 4 bases and J by 5 bases, 15 bases remained unmatched. This CDR3 is built from 17 residues. As DNA, the CDR3 is TGCGCCAGCAGCCCCAACGAGGGGGCAGGCGGAGATCAGCCCCAGCATTTT. Protein: CASSPNEGAGGDQPQHF.

This chain joins TRBV14 and TRBJ2-3; D is uncertain. The CDR3 loop spans 12 amino acids. With 3 bases removed from V and 9 bases from J, the gap between germline ends came to 10 bases. Germline values: CDR1 SGHDN, CDR2 FVKESK. The chain's CDR3 is CASSHQFRTQYF. CDR3 sequence (DNA): TGTGCCAGCAGCCACCAGTTCCGGACGCAGTATTTT.

The J gene is TRBJ2-4, the V gene TRBV28; D may match TRBD1 or TRBD2 (5 bases each). CDR1 and CDR2 (germline): MDHEN, SYDVKM. This CDR3 comprises 15 residues. Deletions cut 5 bases from V and 8 bases from J, with 19 bases between. The CDR3 DNA follows: TGTGCCAGCAGTGTGTCGGGTGGGGGAGATGACATTCAGTACTTC. It yields the protein CASSVSGGGDDIQYF.

In regard to this clone: This same CDR3 is encoded by further DNA sequences in the sample. The gene calls are TRBV6-5 and TRBJ1-5; D is ambiguous. Germline values: CDR1 MNHEY, CDR2 SVGAGI. CDR3 length: 16 residues. The V end lost 2 bases, the J end lost 0 bases, and 11 bases lay between the germline ends. The CDR3 DNA sequence: TGTGCCAGCAGTTACATGCCATCAGGTAGCAATCAGCCCCAGCATTTT. Its protein product is CASSYMPSGSNQPQHF.

V gene TRBV2 combines with J gene TRBJ1-4; maybe TRBD1 (5 bases). Germline-derived CDR1 and CDR2 are SNHLY and FYNNEI. This CDR3 is built from 13 residues. The V end was cut by 8 bases, the J end by 8 bases, with 15 bases between. Written as DNA, the CDR3 is TGTGCCAGCGGCCTAAGGGGCAGAGAAAAACTGTTTTTT. This sequence encodes CASGLRGREKLFF.

The chain is built from TRBV7-8 and TRBJ1-4; D perhaps matches TRBD1 (5 bases). The CDR3 sequence is 19 residues long. V lost 1 base and J lost 11, with 29 bases in between. Germline values: CDR1 SGHVS, CDR2 FQNEAQ. CDR3 sequence reads: CASSLGRPTRDDNYLKLFF. In nucleotides, the CDR3 is TGTGCCAGCAGCTTAGGGCGCCCTACCCGGGACGACAACTATCTCAAACTGTTTTTT.

V is TRBV27 and J is TRBJ1-5, with D unclear. Germline-derived CDR1 and CDR2 are MNHEY and SMNVEV (reference sequence). The CDR3 extends over 14 amino acids. Trimming cost V 2 bases and J 6 bases, with 11 bases left between them. In nucleotides, the CDR3 is TGTGCCAGCAGTTTAAGAGGGTCCAGTCAGCCCCAGCATTTT. It specifies CASSLRGSSQPQHF.

The V and J genes are TRBV5-1 and TRBJ2-5; D call uncertain. V gave up 0 bases and J gave up 5 bases, with 11 bases separating them. Germline lookup yields CDR1 SGHRS and CDR2 YFSETQ. CDR3 length equals 14 residues. CDR3 sequence reads: CASSLDYSFETQYF. In DNA form, the CDR3 reads TGCGCCAGCAGCTTGGACTACAGCTTCGAGACCCAGTACTTC.

The CDR3 nucleotides are TGCGCCAGCAGTGGGGCTAGCGGAGACTCCTACAATGAGCAGTTCTTC. It yields the protein CASSGASGDSYNEQFF. J is TRBJ2-1 and V is TRBV10-1; 7 bases agree with TRBD2. Trimming took 4 bases from V and 0 from J; bases not matched to a gene: 6. The germline V gene has CDR1 WNHNN and CDR2 SYGVQD (reference sequence). The CDR3 length is 16 residues.

The V gene is TRBV28, the J gene TRBJ1-4; TRBD1 agrees at 7 bases. The CDR3 is made up of 13 amino acids. Germline V gene sequence: CDR1 MDHEN, CDR2 SYDVKM. The ends lost 4 bases at V and 8 bases at J; junction bases unmatched: 4. CDR3 in amino acids: CASSYRGGEKLFF. CDR3 DNA sequence: TGTGCCAGCAGTTACAGGGGAGGGGAAAAACTGTTTTTT. The full variable domain, its missing parts supplied by reference TRBV28 and TRBJ1-4, is DVKVTQSSRYLVKRTGEKVFLECVQDMDHENMFWYRQDPGLGLRLIYFSYDVKMKEKGDIPEGYSVSREKKERFSLILESASTNQTSMYLCASSYRGGEKLFFGSGTQLSVL.

The rearrangement uses TRBV10-2 and TRBJ2-7, with D perhaps TRBD1 or TRBD2 (6 bases each). In germline, CDR1 is WSHSY, CDR2 SAAADI. The CDR3 spans 18 residues. V lost 2 bases to trimming and J lost 0 bases, with 20 bases between them. Here the CDR3 DNA reads TGCGCCAGCAGTGAGAGGGGGGTAGGCGGACTAAGCTCCTACGAGCAGTACTTC. Translating gives CASSERGVGGLSSYEQYF.

The chain couples TRBV5-1 to TRBJ2-5; 7 nucleotides line up with TRBD1. The V gene's germline CDR1 is SGHRS and CDR2 YFSETQ. After removal of 6 bases from V and 1 base from J, the junction contained 6 bases not matched to a gene. This CDR3 region has 14 residues. The CDR3: CASKSTGIQETQYF. CDR3 DNA: TGCGCCAGCAAGTCGACAGGGATCCAAGAGACCCAGTACTTC.

The gene calls are TRBV6-1 and TRBJ1-5; 8 nucleotides match TRBD1. The CDR3 sequence is 15 residues long. CDR1 MNHNS and CDR2 SASEGT come from the germline V gene. V trimming: 5 bases; J trimming: 3 bases; junction bases outside the gene matches: 6. CDR3 sequence reads: CASSSGQGNNQPQHF. The CDR3 region has the DNA TGTGCCAGCAGTAGTGGACAGGGTAACAATCAGCCCCAGCATTTT.

V is TRBV28 and J is TRBJ2-7, with D maybe TRBD2 (5 bases). Germline CDR1 MDHEN, CDR2 SYDVKM. The CDR3 has 12 amino acids. Trimming removed 8 bases from V and 7 bases from J, with 15 bases in between. The CDR3 loop is CASRGSVGEQYF. DNA of the CDR3: TGTGCCAGCCGTGGGAGTGTGGGGGAGCAGTACTTC.

This clone was detected once. V gene TRBV5-1 combines with J gene TRBJ1-1; D remains unclear. Trimming cost V 3 bases and J 3 bases, with 9 bases left between them. The CDR3 is made up of 13 amino acids. Germline CDR1 reads SGHRS; CDR2 reads YFSETQ. The CDR3 spells CASSWLKDTEAFF. CDR3 coding DNA: TGCGCCAGCAGCTGGTTGAAGGACACTGAAGCTTTCTTT.

This clone was picked up one time. This sequence joins TRBV18 and TRBJ2-7, with 9 bases identical to TRBD1. With 5 bases clipped from V and 5 bases from J, the junction kept 10 bases outside the gene matches. The V gene's germline CDR1 is KGHSH and CDR2 LQKENI. The CDR3 runs to 15 residues. CDR3 nucleotides: TGTGCCAGCTCAGAGACGGCGACAGGGGGTCACGAGCAGTACTTC. It yields the protein CASSETATGGHEQYF.

This clone was seen only once. This chain connects TRBV7-2 to TRBJ2-3; 12 bases align to TRBD2. Germline CDR1 and CDR2: SGHTA and FQGNSA. Trimming took 5 bases from V and 0 from J; bases not matched to a gene: 9. This CDR3 has 18 amino acids. CDR3 sequence reads: CASSPIGLAGSSTDTQYF. The CDR3 DNA sequence: TGTGCCAGCAGCCCAATTGGACTAGCGGGAAGTAGCACAGATACGCAGTATTTT.

This chain links TRBV4-3 with TRBJ2-7; D is unclear. Germline values: CDR1 LGHNA, CDR2 YSLEER. The CDR3 loop spans 15 amino acids. V was cut by 0 bases and J by 4 bases, with 13 bases left in between. The CDR3 region is CASSQDWELLYEQYF. CDR3 nucleotide sequence: TGCGCCAGCAGCCAAGATTGGGAACTACTATACGAGCAGTACTTC.